This is a list of T cell receptor beta chains from one sample in a study of post-analysis software for immune sequencing data. TCRdb re-called the PCR reads with MiXCR, one entry per CDR3 protein. The table records roughly 670,000 distinct CDR3 sequences, about 60% of them present only once. Material: blood. These receptors were collected from a girl aged 2 to 10 with multiple sclerosis. Each CDR3 is given with its conserved first and last residue. D genes are given only for firm matches. Rows give clone size only sometimes, using once, few, many, or a class for an expanded clone.

>few|TRBV5-1|.|TRBJ2-2
CASSPLVTTGELFF
TGCGCCAGCAGCCCCCTCGTTACGACCGGGGAGCTGTTTTTT
>.|TRBV5-1|TRBD1|TRBJ2-1
CASSSTGVGNEQFF
TGCGCCAGCAGCTCGACAGGGGTGGGCAATGAGCAGTTCTTC
>.|TRBV9|.|TRBJ2-7
CASSVGLESSYEQYF
TGTGCCAGCAGCGTAGGACTAGAGAGCTCCTACGAGCAGTACTTC
>.|TRBV4-2|.|TRBJ1-2
CASSQGLNWQTPNYGYTF
TGTGCCAGCAGCCAAGGCCTGAACTGGCAAACCCCTAACTATGGCTACACCTTC
>.|TRBV3-1|TRBD2|TRBJ2-1
CASSPAGRDNEQFF
TGTGCCAGCAGCCCCGCCGGGAGGGATAATGAGCAGTTCTTC
>few|TRBV20-1|.|TRBJ1-1
CSASGMNTEAFF
TGCAGTGCTTCGGGAATGAACACTGAAGCTTTCTTT
>.|TRBV7-2|.|TRBJ1-2
CASSPELTELGGYTF
TGTGCCAGCAGCCCGGAACTGACAGAGCTGGGGGGCTACACCTTC
>.|TRBV28|.|TRBJ2-1
CASRSPRSLYNEQFF
TGTGCCAGCAGGTCCCCTCGGAGCCTTTACAATGAGCAGTTCTTC
>.|TRBV4-1|.|TRBJ1-5
CASSQARRNQPQHF
TGCGCCAGCAGCCAAGCACGGAGGAATCAGCCCCAGCATTTT
>.|TRBV30|TRBD2|TRBJ2-7
CAWSHGGGYEQYF
TGTGCCTGGAGTCATGGGGGGGGCTACGAGCAGTACTTC
>.|TRBV5-6|.|TRBJ2-7
CASSFTESYEQYF
TGTGCCAGCAGCTTTACGGAATCCTACGAGCAGTACTTC
>.|TRBV7-2|TRBD1|TRBJ1-1
CASSMDRANTEAFF
TGTGCCAGCAGCATGGACAGGGCGAACACTGAAGCTTTCTTT
>.|TRBV20-1|.|TRBJ1-2
CSAREQSNYGYTF
TGCAGTGCTAGAGAACAGTCTAACTATGGCTACACCTTC
>.|TRBV6-5|TRBD2|TRBJ2-5
CALPALAGADQETQYF
TGTGCCCTCCCAGCCCTAGCGGGAGCTGACCAAGAGACCCAGTACTTC
>.|TRBV20-1|.|TRBJ1-2
CSATGVYGYTF
TGCAGTGCTACGGGGGTCTATGGCTACACCTTC
>.|TRBV7-4|.|TRBJ1-1
CASSSVATGRNTEAFF
TGTGCCAGCAGCTCCGTTGCCACAGGGAGGAACACTGAAGCTTTCTTT
>.|TRBV6-2/TRBV6-3|.|TRBJ2-6
CASSALGTGANVLTF
TGTGCCAGCAGTGCCTTGGGTACTGGGGCCAACGTCCTGACTTTC
>once|TRBV6-5|TRBD2|TRBJ2-1
CASSGWTSGSHNEQFF
TGTGCCAGCAGCGGGTGGACTAGCGGATCCCACAATGAGCAGTTCTTC
>.|TRBV12-3/TRBV12-4|TRBD2|TRBJ2-1
CASSLGPGLADYNEQFF
TGTGCCAGCAGTTTAGGGCCCGGACTAGCGGACTACAATGAGCAGTTCTTC
>few|TRBV7-2|TRBD1|TRBJ2-4
CASSPRPQGEQYF
TGTGCCAGCAGCCCCCGGCCCCAGGGGGAGCAGTACTTC
>.|TRBV10-3|.|TRBJ2-3
CAISDPPGGDTQYF
TGTGCCATCAGTGATCCCCCGGGTGGAGATACGCAGTATTTT
>once|TRBV7-9|.|TRBJ2-7
CASRRSSQAYEQYF
TGTGCCAGCAGAAGGTCCAGTCAAGCCTACGAGCAGTACTTC
>.|TRBV29-1|TRBD2|TRBJ2-3
CSGSGLAGGSDTQYF
TGCAGCGGCAGCGGACTAGCGGGAGGATCAGATACGCAGTATTTT
>.|TRBV20-1|.|TRBJ2-7
CSASGTSSYEQYF
TGCAGTGCTAGCGGGACGAGCTCCTACGAGCAGTACTTC
>.|TRBV20-1|.|TRBJ2-3
CSASRAVTDTQYF
TGCAGTGCTAGTCGGGCCGTAACAGATACGCAGTATTTT
>.|TRBV6-2/TRBV6-3|TRBD1|TRBJ2-7
CASSSTDRVEQYF
TGTGCCAGCAGTTCTACGGACAGGGTCGAGCAGTACTTC
>few|TRBV6-5|.|TRBJ2-1
CASSYMLGNEQFF
TGTGCCAGCAGTTACATGTTAGGGAATGAGCAGTTCTTC
>.|TRBV12-3/TRBV12-4|.|TRBJ2-1
CASRRTPSSYNEQFF
TGTGCCAGCAGGCGGACTCCAAGCTCCTACAATGAGCAGTTCTTC
>few|TRBV20-1|.|TRBJ2-3
CSARDPASTDTQYF
TGCAGTGCTAGAGATCCTGCTAGCACAGATACGCAGTATTTT
>.|TRBV3-1|.|TRBJ2-3
CASSQEAAADTQYF
TGTGCCAGCAGCCAAGAGGCGGCGGCAGATACGCAGTATTTT
>many|TRBV7-3|.|TRBJ2-7
CASSFEGNEQYF
TGTGCCAGCAGCTTCGAGGGAAACGAGCAGTACTTC
>.|TRBV20-1|.|TRBJ2-5
CSARDASSETQYF
TGCAGTGCTAGAGACGCTAGCTCTGAGACCCAGTACTTC
>.|TRBV5-1|TRBD1|TRBJ2-7
CASSKGQDEQYF
TGCGCCAGCAGCAAGGGACAGGACGAGCAGTACTTC
>.|TRBV11-3|.|TRBJ2-1
CASSLAQGLNSYNEQFF
TGTGCCAGCAGCTTAGCCCAGGGGCTTAACTCCTACAATGAGCAGTTCTTC
>.|TRBV2|.|TRBJ1-2
CASRPGFAAGYTF
TGTGCCAGCAGGCCGGGCTTCGCGGCGGGCTACACCTTC
>few|TRBV10-3|.|TRBJ2-3
CAIRGLGTDTQYF
TGTGCCATCAGGGGGTTGGGAACAGATACGCAGTATTTT
>.|TRBV4-1|TRBD1|TRBJ2-7
CASSQGGQGAYEQYF
TGCGCCAGCAGCCAGGGGGGACAGGGGGCATACGAGCAGTACTTC
>.|TRBV29-1|TRBD1|TRBJ2-1
CSVSGQESSYNEQFF
TGCAGCGTTTCGGGACAGGAGAGCTCCTACAATGAGCAGTTCTTC
>.|TRBV4-2|.|TRBJ2-7
CASSHPRTAAYSYEQYF
TGTGCCAGCAGCCACCCTCGGACCGCAGCCTACTCCTACGAGCAGTACTTC
>few|TRBV7-2|TRBD2|TRBJ2-3
CASSLELAGGPDTQYF
TGTGCCAGCAGCTTAGAACTAGCGGGGGGGCCGGATACGCAGTATTTT
>.|TRBV6-6|.|TRBJ2-3
CASGFSPQSTDTQYF
TGTGCCAGCGGGTTCTCCCCCCAAAGCACAGATACGCAGTATTTT
>few|TRBV20-1|.|TRBJ2-7
CSARGWDTDYEQYF
TGCAGTGCTAGGGGGTGGGACACCGACTACGAGCAGTACTTC
>.|TRBV7-2|.|TRBJ1-2
CASSLAVGSRKGPLNYGYTF
TGTGCCAGCAGCTTAGCAGTCGGCAGCAGGAAAGGACCCTTAAACTATGGCTACACCTTC
>.|TRBV4-3|TRBD1|TRBJ2-6
CASSQEGQGWGFSGANVLTF
TGCGCCAGCAGCCAAGAGGGACAGGGGTGGGGATTCTCTGGGGCCAACGTCCTGACTTTC
>.|TRBV4-2|TRBD2|TRBJ2-3
CASSQRESSGWGTDTQYF
TGTGCCAGCAGCCAAAGAGAATCTAGCGGGTGGGGCACAGATACGCAGTATTTT
>few|TRBV27|.|TRBJ2-1
CASSPVDRHNEQFF
TGTGCCAGCAGCCCCGTGGACAGACACAATGAGCAGTTCTTC
>.|TRBV19|TRBD2|TRBJ2-7
CASSGRAGYEQYF
TGTGCCAGTAGCGGGAGGGCCGGGTACGAGCAGTACTTC
>.|TRBV18|.|TRBJ2-1
CASSDERTGRLGDEQFF
TGTGCCAGCTCAGACGAGAGAACAGGGAGATTGGGGGATGAGCAGTTCTTC
>.|TRBV6-1|.|TRBJ1-2
CASSEGVGMRGYTF
TGTGCCAGCAGTGAAGGGGTTGGTATGCGTGGCTACACCTTC
>.|TRBV5-1|.|TRBJ2-1
CASSLDVSYNEQFF
TGCGCCAGCAGCTTGGACGTTTCCTACAATGAGCAGTTCTTC
>.|TRBV29-1|.|TRBJ2-1
CSVGSSPGNEQFF
TGCAGCGTTGGGTCGTCTCCCGGCAATGAGCAGTTCTTC
>few|TRBV7-9|TRBD2|TRBJ2-3
CASSSILADYTDTQYF
TGTGCCAGCAGCTCCATACTAGCGGATTATACAGATACGCAGTATTTT
>few|TRBV5-1|.|TRBJ2-1
CASSLAATNEQFF
TGCGCCAGCAGCTTGGCTGCGACCAATGAGCAGTTCTTC
>.|TRBV12-3/TRBV12-4|.|TRBJ1-5
CASSNRDDNQPQHF
TGTGCCAGCAGTAACAGGGACGACAATCAGCCCCAGCATTTT
>.|TRBV9|TRBD1|TRBJ1-2
CASSAIPNDRVGYGYTF
TGTGCCAGCAGCGCGATTCCGAATGACAGGGTTGGGTATGGCTACACCTTC
>few|TRBV6-1|TRBD2|TRBJ2-1
CASSEGLAAYNEQFF
TGTGCCAGCAGTGAAGGGCTAGCGGCCTACAATGAGCAGTTCTTC
>.|TRBV12-3/TRBV12-4|.|TRBJ1-5
CASSRQNNLPQHF
TGTGCCAGCAGCCGACAGAACAATCTGCCCCAGCATTTT
>.|TRBV6-5|.|TRBJ1-1
CASSYLGSTEAFF
TGTGCCAGCAGTTACCTGGGCAGCACTGAAGCTTTCTTT
>once|TRBV6-1|.|TRBJ2-1
CASRNRGDNEQFF
TGTGCCAGTAGGAACCGGGGCGACAATGAGCAGTTCTTC
>.|TRBV6-2/TRBV6-3|.|TRBJ2-5
CASMISQEETQYF
TGTGCCAGCATGATTTCACAAGAAGAGACCCAGTACTTC